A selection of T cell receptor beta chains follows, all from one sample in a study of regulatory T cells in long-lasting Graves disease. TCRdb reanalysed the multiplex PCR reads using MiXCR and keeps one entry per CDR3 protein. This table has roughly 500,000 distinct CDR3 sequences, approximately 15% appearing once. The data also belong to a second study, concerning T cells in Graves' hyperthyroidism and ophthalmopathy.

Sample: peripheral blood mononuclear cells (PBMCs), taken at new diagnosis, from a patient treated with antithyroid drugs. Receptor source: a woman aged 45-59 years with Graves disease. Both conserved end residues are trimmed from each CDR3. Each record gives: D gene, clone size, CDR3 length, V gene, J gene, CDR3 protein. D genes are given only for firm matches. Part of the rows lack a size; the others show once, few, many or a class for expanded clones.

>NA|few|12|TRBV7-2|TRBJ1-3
ASLSGPIGNTIY
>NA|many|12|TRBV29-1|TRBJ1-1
SVIRQEKNTEAF
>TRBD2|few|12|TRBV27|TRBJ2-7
ASSLTSLGYEQY
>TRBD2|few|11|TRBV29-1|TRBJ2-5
SVPGGGQETQY
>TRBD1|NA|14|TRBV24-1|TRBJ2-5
ATSDSRGLRQETQY
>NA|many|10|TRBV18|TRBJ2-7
ASSPPGYEQY
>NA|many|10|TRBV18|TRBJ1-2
ASSLPGYGYT
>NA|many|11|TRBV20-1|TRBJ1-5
SAREGAVQPQH
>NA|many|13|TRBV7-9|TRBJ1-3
ASSSLGGLGNTIY
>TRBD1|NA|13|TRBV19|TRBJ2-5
ASSVDRGIQETQY
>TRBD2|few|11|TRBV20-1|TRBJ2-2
STIAGASGELF
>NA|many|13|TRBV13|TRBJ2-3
ASSPPRHKGDTQY
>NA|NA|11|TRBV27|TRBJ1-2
ASSFTGFYGYT
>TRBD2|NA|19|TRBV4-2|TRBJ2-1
ASSQAFFRGRVINSYNEQF
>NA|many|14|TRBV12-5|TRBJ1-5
ASGPLREASNQPQH
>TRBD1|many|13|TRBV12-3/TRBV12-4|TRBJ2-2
ASRSKGAIAGELF
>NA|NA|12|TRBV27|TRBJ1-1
ASSYGARNTEAF
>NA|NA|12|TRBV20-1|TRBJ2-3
SARHDLNTDTQY
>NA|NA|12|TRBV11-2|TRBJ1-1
ASSLFRTSGEAF
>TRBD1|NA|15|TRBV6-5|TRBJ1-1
ASSYSYPGQGGTEAF
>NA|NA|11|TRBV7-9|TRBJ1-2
ASSLFRGSDYT
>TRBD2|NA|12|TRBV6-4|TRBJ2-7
ASRREGLPYEQY
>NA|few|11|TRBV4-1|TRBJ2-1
ASSQDGSNEQF
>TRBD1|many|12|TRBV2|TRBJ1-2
ASSPGQGRYGYT
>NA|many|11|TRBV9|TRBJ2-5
ASSAERLETQY
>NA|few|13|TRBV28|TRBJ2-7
ASRSSPGISYEQY
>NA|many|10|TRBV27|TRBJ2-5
ASSLNEATQY
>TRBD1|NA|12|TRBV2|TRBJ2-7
ASRTGAGFYEQY
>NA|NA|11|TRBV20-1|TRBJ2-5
SARVGIQETQY
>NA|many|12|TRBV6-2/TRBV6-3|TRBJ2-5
ASSYGPGAETQY
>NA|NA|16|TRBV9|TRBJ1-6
ASSRIQQRQADNSPLH
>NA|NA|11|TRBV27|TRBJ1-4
ASSGREGEKLF
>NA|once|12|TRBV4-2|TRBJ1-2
TSSQDPQASGYT
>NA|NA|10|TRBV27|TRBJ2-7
ASRRGVYEQY
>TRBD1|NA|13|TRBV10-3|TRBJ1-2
AISESTGVYYGYT
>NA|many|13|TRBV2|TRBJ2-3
ASRGPAIDTDTQY
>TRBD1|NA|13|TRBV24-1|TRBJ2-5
ATSDLGGVGETQY
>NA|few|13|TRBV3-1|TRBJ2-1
ASSQAGTNYNEQF
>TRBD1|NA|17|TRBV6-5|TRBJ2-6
ASSSRDRGIGSGANVLT
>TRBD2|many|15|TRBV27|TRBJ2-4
ASSLSTNGGAKNIQY
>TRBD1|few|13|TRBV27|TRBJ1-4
ASSSPTGGYEKLL
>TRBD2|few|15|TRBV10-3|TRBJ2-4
AISESGSSGSQNIQY
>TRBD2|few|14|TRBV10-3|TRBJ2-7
AISEPGLAKVYEQY
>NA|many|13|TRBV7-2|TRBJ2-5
ASSLAGEGQETQY
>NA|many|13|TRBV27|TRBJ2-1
ASSSEARVYNEQF
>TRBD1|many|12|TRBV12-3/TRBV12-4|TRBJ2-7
ASRREDRGYEQY
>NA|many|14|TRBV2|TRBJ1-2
ASSEEGVAGFYGYT
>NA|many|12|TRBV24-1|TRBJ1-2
ATSDFRANYGYT
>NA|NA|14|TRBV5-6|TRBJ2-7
ASSLWGPGGYYEQY
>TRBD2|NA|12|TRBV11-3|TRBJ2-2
ASSIAGVTGELF
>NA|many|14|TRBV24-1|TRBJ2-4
ATSDGRQDPVNIQY